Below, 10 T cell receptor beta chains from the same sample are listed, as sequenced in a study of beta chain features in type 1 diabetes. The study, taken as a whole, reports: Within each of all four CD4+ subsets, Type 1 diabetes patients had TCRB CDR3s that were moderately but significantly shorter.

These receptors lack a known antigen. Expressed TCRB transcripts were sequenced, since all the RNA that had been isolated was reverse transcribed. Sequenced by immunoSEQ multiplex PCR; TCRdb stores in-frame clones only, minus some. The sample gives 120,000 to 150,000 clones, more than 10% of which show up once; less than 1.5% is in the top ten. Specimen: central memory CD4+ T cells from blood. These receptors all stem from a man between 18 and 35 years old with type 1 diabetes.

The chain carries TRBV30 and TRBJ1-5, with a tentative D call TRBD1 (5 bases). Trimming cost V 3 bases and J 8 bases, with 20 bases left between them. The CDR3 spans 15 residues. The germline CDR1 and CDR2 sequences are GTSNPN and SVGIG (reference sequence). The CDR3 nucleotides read TGTGCCTGGAGCGGGATCGAGTGGGCGGGGGAGCCCCAGCATTTT. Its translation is CAWSGIEWAGEPQHF.

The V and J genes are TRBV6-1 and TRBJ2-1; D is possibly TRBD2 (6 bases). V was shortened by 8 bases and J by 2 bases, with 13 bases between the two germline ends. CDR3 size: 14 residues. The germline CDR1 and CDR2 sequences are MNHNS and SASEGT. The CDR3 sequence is CASSSGSAYNEQFF. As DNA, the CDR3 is TGTGCCAGCTCAAGCGGGTCCGCCTACAATGAGCAGTTCTTC.

CDR3 protein: CSVGKRGVDYEQYF. DNA of the CDR3: TGCAGCGTTGGTAAACGGGGGGTAGACTACGAGCAGTACTTC. The chain uses TRBV29-1 and TRBJ2-7; 7 bases fit TRBD2. This CDR3 has 14 residues. CDR1 is SQVTM and CDR2 is ANQGSEA in the germline V gene. V lost 4 bases and J lost 3; bases outside the gene matches: 9.

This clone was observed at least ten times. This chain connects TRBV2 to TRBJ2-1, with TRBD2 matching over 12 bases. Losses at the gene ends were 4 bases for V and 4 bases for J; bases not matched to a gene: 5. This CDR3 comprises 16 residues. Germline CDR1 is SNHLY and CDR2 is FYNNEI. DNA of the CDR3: TGTGCCAGCAGTGGCAATGGACTAGCGGGGTACAATGAGCAGTTCTTC. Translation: CASSGNGLAGYNEQFF. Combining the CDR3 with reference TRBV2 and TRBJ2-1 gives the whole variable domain EPEVTQTPSHQVTQMGQEVILRCVPISNHLYFYWYRQILGQKVEFLVSFYNNEISEKSEIFDDQFSVERPDGSNFTLKIRSTKLEDSAMYFCASSGNGLAGYNEQFFGPGTRLTVL.

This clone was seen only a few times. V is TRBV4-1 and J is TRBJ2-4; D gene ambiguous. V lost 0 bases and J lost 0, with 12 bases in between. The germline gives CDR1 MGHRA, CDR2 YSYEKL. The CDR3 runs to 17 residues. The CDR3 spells CASSQDPQVTAKNIQYF. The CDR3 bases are TGCGCCAGCAGCCAAGATCCCCAGGTCACAGCCAAAAACATTCAGTACTTC.

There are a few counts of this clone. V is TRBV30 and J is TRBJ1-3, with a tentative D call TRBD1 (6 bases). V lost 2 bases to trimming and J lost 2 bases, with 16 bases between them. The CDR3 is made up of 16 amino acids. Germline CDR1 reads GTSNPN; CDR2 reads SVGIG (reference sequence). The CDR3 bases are TGTGCCTGGAGTTCTCCGGGACACCCGCCTGGAAACACCATATATTTT. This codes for CAWSSPGHPPGNTIYF.

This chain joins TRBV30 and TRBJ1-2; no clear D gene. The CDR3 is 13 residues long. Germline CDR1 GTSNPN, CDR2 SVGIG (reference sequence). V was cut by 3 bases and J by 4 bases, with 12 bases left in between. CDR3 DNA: TGTGCCTGGAGGTCGCAGGAGCGCTATGGCTACACCTTC. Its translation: CAWRSQERYGYTF.

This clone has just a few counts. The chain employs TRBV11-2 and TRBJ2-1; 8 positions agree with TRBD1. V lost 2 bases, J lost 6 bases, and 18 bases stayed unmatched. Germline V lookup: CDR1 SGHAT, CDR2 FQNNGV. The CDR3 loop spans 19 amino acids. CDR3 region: CASSLPINAGGKKGNEQFF. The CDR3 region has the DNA TGTGCCAGCAGCTTACCTATCAACGCAGGGGGCAAGAAGGGCAATGAGCAGTTCTTC. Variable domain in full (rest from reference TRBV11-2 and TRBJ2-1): EAGVAQSPRYKIIEKRQSVAFWCNPISGHATLYWYQQILGQGPKLLIQFQNNGVVDDSQLPKDRFSAERLKGVDSTLKIQPAKLEDSAVYLCASSLPINAGGKKGNEQFFGPGTRLTVL.

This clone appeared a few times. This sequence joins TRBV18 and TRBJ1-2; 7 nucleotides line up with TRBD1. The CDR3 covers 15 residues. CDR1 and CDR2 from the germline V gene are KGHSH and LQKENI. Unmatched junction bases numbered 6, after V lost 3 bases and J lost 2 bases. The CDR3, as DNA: TGTGCCAGCTCACCTTTCGACAGGGAGAACTATGGCTACACCTTC. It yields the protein CASSPFDRENYGYTF.

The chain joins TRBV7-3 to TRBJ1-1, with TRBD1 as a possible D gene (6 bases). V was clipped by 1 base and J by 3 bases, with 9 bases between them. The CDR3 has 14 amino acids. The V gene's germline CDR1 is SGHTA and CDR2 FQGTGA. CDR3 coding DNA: TGTGCCAGCAGCTTAAGACAGGAGGACACTGAAGCTTTCTTT. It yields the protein CASSLRQEDTEAFF.